Below are 13 T cell receptor beta chains sequenced from a single sample in a study of beta chain features in type 1 diabetes (dated by TCRdb to the late 2010s). The protocol used for the library was the immunoSEQ multiplex PCR assay. The entire isolated RNA was reverse transcribed using the High Capacity cDNA Reverse Transcription Kit, and thus expressed TCRB transcripts were sequenced. The table comes from immuneACCESS by way of TCRdb, which keeps in-frame sequences with V and J called. Part of the clones is missing from these tables; in studies checked, under half for an unresolved V gene and the rest for unknown reasons. This sample is represented by 30,000 to 45,000 clones; 55% to 70% of them were singletons. Over 2% of the sample is in the top ten clones. The sample consisted of Tregs from blood. In light of the paper, this sample's cell subset or site label describes: regulatory CD4+ T cells. These receptors came from a woman in her thirties in good health.

The gene calls are TRBV7-2 and TRBJ2-7; 12 bases are shared with TRBD2. There are 17 residues in the CDR3. The V gene end was trimmed by 2 bases and the J gene end by 6 bases; junction bases not matched to a gene: 11. Germline V CDR1 and CDR2: SGHTA, FQGNSA. Written as DNA, the CDR3 is TGTGCCAGCAGCTTAACGGAACTAGCGGGAGGTAGCGTCGAGCAGTACTTC. Protein sequence: CASSLTELAGGSVEQYF.

Concerning this clone itself: The same CDR3 arises from other DNA sequences in this sample as well. The V call is TRBV7-8, the J call TRBJ2-1; D is perhaps TRBD2 (5 bases). The germline CDR1 and CDR2 sequences are SGHVS and FQNEAQ. The CDR3 runs 14 residues. V was trimmed by 3 bases and J by 6 bases, leaving 12 bases between them. This CDR3 reads CASSFSGSSNEQFF. DNA of the CDR3: TGTGCCAGCAGCTTTAGTGGGAGCAGCAATGAGCAGTTCTTC.

This clone turned up a few times. The chain carries TRBV5-1 and TRBJ1-1, with unresolved D. The CDR3 sequence is 14 residues long. The germline V and J ends were trimmed by 2 bases and 0 bases, with 8 bases remaining between them. Germline CDR1 reads SGHRS; CDR2 reads YFSETQ. CDR3 sequence (DNA): TGCGCCAGCAGCTTTGGAGCCATGAACACTGAAGCTTTCTTT. Protein sequence: CASSFGAMNTEAFF.

The CDR3 bases are TGTGCCATCAGTGGTAGCGGGAGAGGTCACGAGCAGTACTTC. This sequence encodes CAISGSGRGHEQYF. V gene TRBV10-3 combines with J gene TRBJ2-7; the match to TRBD2 covers 9 bases. This CDR3 spans 14 amino acids. Trimming took 4 bases from V and 5 from J; bases not matched to a gene: 6. The germline gives CDR1 ENHRY, CDR2 SYGVKD.

This chain connects TRBV5-1 to TRBJ2-1; D uncertain. CDR1 is SGHRS and CDR2 is YFSETQ in the germline V gene. V dropped 0 bases and J dropped 7 bases, with 8 bases sitting between them. This CDR3 region has 13 residues. Here the CDR3 DNA reads TGCGCCAGCAGCTTGGAGAGCTGGAATGAGCAGTTCTTC. Translated, it gives CASSLESWNEQFF.

The sample holds a few counts of this clone. The V and J genes are TRBV27 and TRBJ2-7; 10 bases line up with TRBD2. From germline, CDR1 is MNHEY and CDR2 SMNVEV (reference sequence). CDR3 length equals 15 residues. Germline trimming cut 5 bases from V and 2 bases from J; bases unmatched to any gene: 6. CDR3 in DNA: TGTGCCAGCAGTGTCCAAGCGGGGGGGGCCTACGAGCAGTACTTC. This sequence encodes CASSVQAGGAYEQYF.

The rearrangement links TRBV30 to TRBJ2-1; 11 bases are a match to TRBD2. The CDR3 extends over 14 amino acids. CDR1 is GTSNPN and CDR2 is SVGIG in the germline V gene (reference sequence). V trimming: 3 bases; J trimming: 8 bases; junction bases outside the gene matches: 6. In nucleotides, the CDR3 is TGTGCCTGGAGAGGACTAGCGGGCCGGGATGAGCAGTTCTTC. Translation gives CAWRGLAGRDEQFF.

V and J are TRBV2 and TRBJ1-5, with 11 bases that match TRBD1. The CDR3 is made up of 11 amino acids. J lost 16 bases, V lost 6 bases, and 5 bases had no gene match. Germline CDR1 SNHLY, CDR2 FYNNEI. The CDR3 sequence: CASSGQGAQHF. The CDR3, as DNA: TGTGCCAGCAGCGGACAGGGGGCACAACATTTT.

The V call is TRBV29-1, the J call TRBJ2-3; 11 bases map to TRBD2. CDR1 and CDR2 from the germline V gene are SQVTM and ANQGSEA. V dropped 7 bases and J dropped 5; count of bases not matched to a gene: 11. The CDR3 length is 15 residues. CDR3 nucleotides: TGCAGCGCGGCGAAACTAGCGGGAGATCAAGATACGCAGTATTTT. It codes for CSAAKLAGDQDTQYF.

This clone was counted once. This rearrangement joins TRBV28 to TRBJ2-7, with 8 bases fitting TRBD1. Germline loops: CDR1 MDHEN, CDR2 SYDVKM. The trim removed 3 bases at V and 12 bases at J, leaving 4 bases unmatched. The CDR3 is 11 amino acids. CDR3 residues: CASSFLGQAYF. CDR3 sequence (DNA): TGTGCCAGCAGTTTTCTGGGACAGGCGTACTTC.

This chain uses TRBV7-3 with TRBJ2-2; D ambiguous. Germline-derived CDR1 and CDR2 are SGHTA and FQGTGA. V was clipped by 5 bases and J by 2 bases, with 15 bases between them. The CDR3 spans 16 residues. The CDR3 DNA is TGTGCCAGCAGCCTGACCCAGGCAGGCAACACCGGGGAGCTGTTTTTT. Amino acids: CASSLTQAGNTGELFF.

V is TRBV23-1 and J is TRBJ2-1; D is possibly TRBD2 (5 bases). TRBV23-1 qualifies as an ORF whose function is uncertain. V was trimmed by 2 bases and J by 1 base, leaving 12 bases between them. This CDR3 has 16 residues. The CDR3 DNA reads as TGCGCCAGCAGTCAAGATGGGCGGGTTTCCTACAATGAGCAGTTCTTC. As protein: CASSQDGRVSYNEQFF.

This chain uses TRBV7-8 with TRBJ2-1, with TRBD2 matching over 8 bases. Germline values: CDR1 SGHVS, CDR2 FQNEAQ. There are 17 residues in the CDR3. The V and J ends lost 5 bases and 5 bases, in that order; junction bases with no gene match: 14. CDR3 in amino acids: CASSLRGSGSGDNEQFF. As DNA, the CDR3 is TGTGCCAGCAGCCTTAGGGGGAGCGGGAGTGGGGACAATGAGCAGTTCTTC.